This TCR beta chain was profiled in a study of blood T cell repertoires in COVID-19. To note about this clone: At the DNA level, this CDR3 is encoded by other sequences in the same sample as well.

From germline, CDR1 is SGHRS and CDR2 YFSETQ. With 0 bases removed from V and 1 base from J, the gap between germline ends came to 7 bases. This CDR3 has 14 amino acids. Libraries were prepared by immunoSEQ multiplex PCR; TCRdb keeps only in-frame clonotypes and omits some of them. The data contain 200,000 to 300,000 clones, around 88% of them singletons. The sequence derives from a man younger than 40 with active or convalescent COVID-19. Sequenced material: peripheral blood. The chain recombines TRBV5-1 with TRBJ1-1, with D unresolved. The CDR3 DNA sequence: TGCGCCAGCAGCTTGGAACAGACGAACACTGAAGCTTTCTTT. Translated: CASSLEQTNTEAFF.